The 23 T cell receptor beta chains below all came from one sample that was sequenced in a study of regulatory T cells in long-lasting Graves disease. Sample time point: persistent/refractory GD, antithyroid drugs over 5 years with positive TRAb. PBMC-extracted RNA yielded the TCR library. Sequencing libraries for TCR beta were prepared with iRepertoire HTBI primers and Arm-PCR of CDR3 regions. Each CDR3 protein is one row after TCRdb ran MiXCR on the multiplex PCR reads. The sample lists approximately 380,000 distinct CDR3 sequences, about a fifth occurring once. The specimen was peripheral blood mononuclear cells (PBMCs), collected when the disease was refractory, from a patient treated with antithyroid drugs. Receptors were obtained from a female donor with Graves disease.

This clonotype was counted only a few times. This chain links TRBV27 with TRBJ2-3; 12 bases are a match to TRBD2. CDR3 length: 18 residues. The junction had 7 bases not matched to a gene; V was cut back by 3 bases and J by 0 bases. Germline-derived CDR1 and CDR2 are MNHEY and SMNVEV (reference sequence). DNA of the CDR3: TGTGCCAGCAGTTTTTCGACTAGCGGGGGTTTTAGCACAGATACGCAGTATTTT. Amino acids: CASSFSTSGGFSTDTQYF.

The chain links TRBV6-1 to TRBJ2-2; TRBD1 matches 9 bases. Germline V gene lookup returns CDR1 MNHNS and CDR2 SASEGT. V was pared by 5 bases and J by 6 bases, with 10 bases of the junction left unmatched. This CDR3 has 16 residues. The CDR3 DNA follows: TGTGCCAGCAGTCGTTCACAGGGGGCGCCTCCCGGGGAGCTGTTTTTT. As protein: CASSRSQGAPPGELFF.

Of note for this clonotype: One end of the junction does not line up with germline, which may come from a read error. The chain links TRBV6-1 to TRBJ2-7; 10 bases agree with TRBD2. Germline V gene data show CDR1 as MNHNS and CDR2 as SASEGT. The CDR3 consists of 16 residues. The CDR3, as DNA: TGTGCCAGCAGGACCATAAAATCTAGCGGGAGCTACGGGCAGTACTTC. Translated: CASRTIKSSGSYGQYF.

The rearrangement links TRBV29-1 to TRBJ1-1; TRBD1 aligns across 8 bases. Trimming at V came to 4 bases and at J to 1 base, leaving 2 bases not matched to a gene. Germline V CDR1 and CDR2: SQVTM, ANQGSEA. CDR3 length: 13 amino acids. CDR3 protein: CSVGQGTNTEAFF. CDR3 DNA sequence: TGCAGCGTTGGACAGGGGACGAACACTGAAGCTTTCTTT.

This clonotype was picked up many times. This chain joins TRBV28 and TRBJ2-7; 7 bases are shared with TRBD2. This CDR3 comprises 14 residues. CDR1 is MDHEN and CDR2 is SYDVKM in the germline V gene. After removal of 5 bases from V and 1 base from J, the junction contained 5 bases not matched to a gene. This CDR3 is CASSPLAESYEQYF. The CDR3 nucleotides read TGTGCCAGCAGTCCTCTAGCGGAATCCTACGAGCAGTACTTC.

This clonotype has at least ten counts. The CDR3 nucleotides are TGCAGTGCAATGGGACAGGGAGGAAGGTATGGCTACACCTTC. This encodes CSAMGQGGRYGYTF. The chain is built from TRBV20-1 and TRBJ1-2, with 9 bases identical to TRBD1. V lost 6 bases and J lost 5; bases outside the gene matches: 10. Germline V gene sequence: CDR1 DFQATT, CDR2 SNEGSKA (reference sequence). CDR3 length: 14 amino acids.

In its sample, this clonotype was seen many times. V usage is TRBV6-1 and J usage is TRBJ2-7; TRBD1 matches 9 bases. V lost 6 bases and J lost 4; bases outside the gene matches: 7. Germline-derived CDR1 and CDR2 are MNHNS and SASEGT. The CDR3 consists of 14 residues. CDR3 in amino acids: CASRPGQGGYEQYF. CDR3 sequence (DNA): TGTGCCAGCAGGCCGGGACAGGGAGGGTACGAGCAGTACTTC.

About this clonotype: One junction end disagrees with the germline gene, perhaps due to a read error. The chain has TRBV27 and TRBJ2-7; 7 bases are a match to TRBD1. Germline loops: CDR1 MNHEY, CDR2 SMNVEV (reference sequence). The length of the CDR3 is 15 residues. The DNA for the CDR3 is TGTGCCAGCGGTTTACGGGGACAGAACCGACCCGAGCAGTACTTC. It is translated as CASGLRGQNRPEQYF.

There are a few counts of this clonotype. The chain uses TRBV2 and TRBJ2-7; the match to TRBD1 covers 9 bases. Germline assignment: CDR1 SNHLY and CDR2 FYNNEI. Trimming removed 3 bases from V and 2 bases from J; junction bases left unmatched: 5. The CDR3 runs 15 residues. The CDR3 spells CASSETGGGPYEQYF. The CDR3 DNA reads TGTGCCAGCAGTGAGACAGGGGGAGGGCCCTACGAGCAGTACTTC.

This clonotype turned up a few times. The chain links TRBV27 to TRBJ2-7; 7 bases align to TRBD2. The CDR3 contains 14 residues. In germline, CDR1 is MNHEY, CDR2 SMNVEV (reference sequence). After removal of 3 bases from V and 5 bases from J, the junction contained 7 bases not matched to a gene. CDR3 residues: CASSLGREWDEQYF. The DNA for the CDR3 is TGTGCCAGCAGTTTGGGGCGGGAGTGGGACGAGCAGTACTTC.

The CDR3 DNA follows: TGCAGTGCTCCGACCTTAGCCAAAAACATTCAGTACTTC. This encodes CSAPTLAKNIQYF. V usage is TRBV20-1 and J usage is TRBJ2-4; D gene unclear. The CDR3 totals 13 residues. V was pared by 5 bases and J by 0 bases, with 8 bases between. The germline V gene has CDR1 DFQATT and CDR2 SNEGSKA (reference sequence).

The chain links TRBV20-1 to TRBJ2-3, with TRBD2 as a possible D gene (5 bases). The ends were cut back, 2 bases at V and 4 bases at J, with 16 bases in the middle. CDR1 is DFQATT, CDR2 SNEGSKA, per germline (reference sequence). This CDR3 spans 15 amino acids. The CDR3 nucleotides read TGCAGTGCTAGACCAAGCGGCCCAGGTTCAGATACGCAGTATTTT. Its protein is CSARPSGPGSDTQYF.

The chain employs TRBV28 and TRBJ1-5, with TRBD1 matching 8 bases. Germline V gene data show CDR1 as MDHEN and CDR2 as SYDVKM. J lost 7 bases, V lost 3 bases, and 11 bases had no gene match. The CDR3 loop spans 16 amino acids. The CDR3 DNA is TGTGCCAGCAGTTTGACCGGGACAGGTTTCTTGCAGCCCCAGCATTTT. Protein sequence: CASSLTGTGFLQPQHF.

The chain links TRBV11-2 to TRBJ2-5; either TRBD1 or TRBD2 may supply D (5 bases each). The CDR3 is 14 amino acids. V was pared by 3 bases and J by 4 bases, with 12 bases between. Looked up from germline, CDR1 is SGHAT and CDR2 is FQNNGV. CDR3 protein: CASSFSGARETQYF. The CDR3 DNA reads TGTGCCAGCAGCTTTTCCGGGGCCCGAGAGACCCAGTACTTC.

A few counts support this clonotype. V is TRBV4-3 and J is TRBJ2-2, with D uncertain. Deletions cut 2 bases from V and 0 bases from J, with 31 bases between. The CDR3 runs to 23 residues. CDR1 is LGHNA, CDR2 YSLEER, per germline. CDR3 region: CASSQSSPPKQGYILANTGELFF. For the CDR3, the DNA is TGCGCCAGCAGCCAATCCTCCCCTCCAAAACAAGGGTACATCTTAGCGAACACCGGGGAGCTGTTTTTT.

This clonotype was picked up many times. The CDR3 protein is CASGQRGGTFF. CDR3 coding DNA: TGTGCCAGCGGACAGAGGGGGGGCACTTTCTTT. The V gene is TRBV7-2, the J gene TRBJ1-1; perhaps TRBD1 as D (6 bases). The CDR3 loop spans 11 amino acids. The ends were cut back, 8 bases at V and 12 bases at J, with 16 bases in the middle. Per germline, CDR1 SGHTA and CDR2 FQGNSA.

At least ten counts were recorded for this clonotype. This chain connects TRBV10-3 to TRBJ2-5; weak D call: TRBD2 (6 bases). CDR3 size: 14 residues. Germline CDR1 and CDR2: ENHRY and SYGVKD. Trimming removed 3 bases at V and 4 bases at J, with 12 bases between. The CDR3 spells CAISDLGGRETQYF. CDR3 nucleotide sequence: TGTGCCATCAGTGATCTGGGGGGTCGAGAGACCCAGTACTTC.

This rearrangement joins TRBV3-1 to TRBJ1-4, with D perhaps TRBD1 (6 bases). The ends were cut back, 6 bases at V and 0 bases at J, with 11 bases in the middle. Germline V CDR1 and CDR2: LGHDT, YNNKEL (reference sequence). The CDR3 is made up of 15 amino acids. Written as DNA, the CDR3 is TGTGCCAGCAGTTTTACAGGGACAACTAATGAAAAACTGTTTTTT. It specifies CASSFTGTTNEKLFF.

This clonotype turned up a few times. The rearrangement uses TRBV12-3 or TRBV12-4 and TRBJ2-2, with a weak D call TRBD1 (6 bases). The CDR3 runs to 15 residues. Trimming took off 6 bases at V and 4 bases at J, with 15 bases between the two ends. This CDR3 is CASRQGFSGTGELFF. CDR3 nucleotides: TGTGCCAGCAGACAGGGTTTCTCGGGCACCGGGGAGCTGTTTTTT.

This clonotype has a handful of counts. This chain uses TRBV7-9 with TRBJ1-5; D not resolved. Between the trimmed V and J ends, which lost 3 bases and 3 bases, there was a span of 9 bases. Per germline, CDR1 SEHNR and CDR2 FQNEAQ (reference sequence). This CDR3 is built from 14 residues. The CDR3 nucleotides read TGTGCCAGCAGCTTTAGCGGGTCCAATCAGCCCCAGCATTTT. Residues: CASSFSGSNQPQHF.

This clonotype appeared many times. The chain combines TRBV6-2 or TRBV6-3 with TRBJ2-7; D remains unclear. V lost 8 bases, J lost 7 bases, and 24 bases lay in between. Germline values: CDR1 MNHEY, CDR2 SVGEGT. The CDR3 extends over 15 amino acids. CDR3: CASYGGGSSLSEQYF. The DNA of the CDR3 is TGTGCCAGCTATGGTGGTGGAAGCTCCCTGTCGGAGCAGTACTTC.

This clonotype was detected a few times. V is TRBV11-2 and J is TRBJ2-5, with no clear D. The V and J ends lost 1 base and 2 bases respectively, with 11 bases between them. The CDR3 is made up of 15 amino acids. The germline CDR1 and CDR2 sequences are SGHAT and FQNNGV. The CDR3 nucleotides read TGTGCCAGCAGCTTAGGGACGGAACGTCAAGAGACCCAGTACTTC. It codes for CASSLGTERQETQYF.

This clonotype was found a few times. V gene TRBV5-6 combines with J gene TRBJ1-1; tentatively, D is TRBD1 (5 bases). V gave up 2 bases and J gave up 1 base, with 9 bases separating them. Germline CDR1 and CDR2: SGHDT and YYEEEE. The CDR3 length is 14 residues. In DNA, the CDR3 is TGTGCCAGCAGCTTTATCGGGGGGAACACTGAAGCTTTCTTT. This encodes CASSFIGGNTEAFF.